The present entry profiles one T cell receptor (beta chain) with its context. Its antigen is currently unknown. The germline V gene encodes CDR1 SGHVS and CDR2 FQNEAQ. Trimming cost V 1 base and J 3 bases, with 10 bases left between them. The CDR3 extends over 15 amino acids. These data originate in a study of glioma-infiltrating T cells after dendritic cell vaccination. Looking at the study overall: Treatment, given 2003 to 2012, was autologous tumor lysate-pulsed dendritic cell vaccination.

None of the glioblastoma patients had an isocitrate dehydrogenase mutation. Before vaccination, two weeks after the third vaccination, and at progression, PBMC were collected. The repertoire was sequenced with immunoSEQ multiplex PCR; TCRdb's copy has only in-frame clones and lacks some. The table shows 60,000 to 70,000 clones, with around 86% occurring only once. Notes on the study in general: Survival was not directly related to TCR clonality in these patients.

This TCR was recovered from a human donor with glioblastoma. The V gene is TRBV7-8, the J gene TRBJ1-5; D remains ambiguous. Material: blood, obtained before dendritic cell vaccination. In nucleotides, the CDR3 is TGTGCCAGCAGCTTAGTGGCGGTAGACAATCAGCCCCAGCATTTT. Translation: CASSLVAVDNQPQHF.